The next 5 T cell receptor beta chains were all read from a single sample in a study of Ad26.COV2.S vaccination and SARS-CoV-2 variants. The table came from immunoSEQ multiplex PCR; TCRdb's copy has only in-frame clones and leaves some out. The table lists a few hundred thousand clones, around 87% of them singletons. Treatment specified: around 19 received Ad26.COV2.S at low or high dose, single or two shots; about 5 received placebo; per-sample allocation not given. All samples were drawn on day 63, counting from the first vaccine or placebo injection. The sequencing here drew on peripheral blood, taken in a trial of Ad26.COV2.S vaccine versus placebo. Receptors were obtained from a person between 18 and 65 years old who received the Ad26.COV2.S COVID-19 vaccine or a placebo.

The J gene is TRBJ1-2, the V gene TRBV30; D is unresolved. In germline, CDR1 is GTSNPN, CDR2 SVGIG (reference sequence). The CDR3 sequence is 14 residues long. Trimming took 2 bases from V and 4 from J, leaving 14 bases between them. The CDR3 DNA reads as TGTGCCTGGAGTAGACTCTCCCGGAGCTATGGCTACACCTTC. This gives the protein CAWSRLSRSYGYTF.

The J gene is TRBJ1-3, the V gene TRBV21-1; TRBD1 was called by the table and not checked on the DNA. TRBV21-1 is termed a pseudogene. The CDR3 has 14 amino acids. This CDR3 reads CASHIPFSGNTIYF. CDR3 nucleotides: TGTGCCAGCCACATACCCTTCTCTGGAAACACCATATATTTT.

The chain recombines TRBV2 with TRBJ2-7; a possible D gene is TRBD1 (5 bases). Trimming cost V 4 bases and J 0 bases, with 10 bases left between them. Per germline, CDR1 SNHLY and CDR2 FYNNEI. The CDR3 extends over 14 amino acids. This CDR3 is CASSGTLSSYEQYF. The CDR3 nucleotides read TGTGCCAGCAGTGGGACACTGAGCTCCTACGAGCAGTACTTC.

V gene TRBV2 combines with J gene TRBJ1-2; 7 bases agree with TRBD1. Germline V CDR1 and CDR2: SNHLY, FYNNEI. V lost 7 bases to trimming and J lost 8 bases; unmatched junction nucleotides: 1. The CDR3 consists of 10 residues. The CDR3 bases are TGTGCCAGCAAGACAGGGGGCTACACCTTC. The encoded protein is CASKTGGYTF.

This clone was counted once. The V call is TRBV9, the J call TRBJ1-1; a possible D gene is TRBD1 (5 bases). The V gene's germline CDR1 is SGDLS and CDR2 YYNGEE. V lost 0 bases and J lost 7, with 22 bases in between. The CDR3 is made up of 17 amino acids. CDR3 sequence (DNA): TGTGCCAGCAGCGTAGGGGACGGGGCCAGGGAGTCCGGTGAAGCTTTCTTT. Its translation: CASSVGDGARESGEAFF.